The T cell receptor (beta chain) described here comes from a study of Ad26.COV2.S vaccination and SARS-CoV-2 variants. On the study more broadly: Intramuscular Ad26.COV2.S at 5x10^10 or 1x10^11 viral particles. Study observations and caveats: The study found similar non-spike TCR breadth in vaccine and placebo recipients.

This sample's treatment: 15 to 20 received Ad26.COV2.S at low or high dose, single or two shots; roughly five received placebo; per-sample allocation not given. Specimens were obtained on day 63 following the first vaccine or placebo injection. The donor's status was that of an adult aged 18-55 years in Boston. CDR3 length equals 16 residues. Germline V gives CDR1 LGHDT, CDR2 YNNKEL (reference sequence). Germline trimming cut 5 bases from V and 8 bases from J; bases unmatched to any gene: 9. Clones were sequenced by immunoSEQ multiplex PCR, and TCRdb holds only the in-frame ones, with some missing. The sample has about 400,000 clones, around nine tenths seen once; the top ten hold over 1.5%. As for this clone: The target antigen is unknown.

The sample in question was peripheral blood, obtained in a trial of Ad26.COV2.S vaccine versus placebo. The chain links TRBV3-1 (or the pseudogene TRBV3-2) to TRBJ2-1; 13 nucleotides agree with TRBD2. The source of this sequence is a person aged 18-60 years who received the Ad26.COV2.S COVID-19 vaccine or a placebo. Written as DNA, the CDR3 is TGTGCCAGCAGCTTCGGACTAGCGGGAGTCACCGATGAGCAGTTCTTC. Its translation is CASSFGLAGVTDEQFF.